Shown below are 29 T cell receptor beta chains from a single sample sequenced in a study of CD8+ T cells in alopecia areata. Noted treatment: oral pan-JAK inhibitor, 5-10 mg twice daily. RNA extraction was followed by reverse transcription into cDNA, which acted as the sequencing template. Method: immunoSEQ multiplex PCR; TCRdb's copy keeps in-frame clones and lacks some. This table holds about 180,000 clones, roughly 63% found once. Specimen: CD4+ T cells sorted from blood, collected between weeks 55 and 65, from a patient treated with tofacitinib. These receptors were taken from a human donor with alopecia areata.

About this clone itself: This same CDR3 is encoded by further DNA sequences in the sample. The chain links TRBV18 to TRBJ2-5, with 9 positions matching TRBD1. The germline V gene has CDR1 KGHSH and CDR2 LQKENI. V was clipped by 6 bases and J by 5 bases; unmatched bases: 4. The CDR3 contains 13 residues. The CDR3 sequence is CASSPGTGETQYF. CDR3 bases: TGTGCCAGCTCCCCCGGGACAGGGGAGACCCAGTACTTC.

The chain uses TRBV4-2 and TRBJ1-2, with a weak D call TRBD1 (5 bases). The CDR3 has 14 amino acids. Trimming removed 3 bases at V and 3 bases at J, with 11 bases between. The germline CDR1 and CDR2 sequences are LGHNA and YNFKEQ. CDR3 sequence (DNA): TGTGCCAGCAGCCAGGGGGAAATTTACTATGGCTACACCTTC. It yields the protein CASSQGEIYYGYTF.

CDR3 DNA sequence: TGTGCCAGCAGCATGAGAGGCGCTTGGGGCTACACCTTC. Its translation is CASSMRGAWGYTF. This rearrangement joins TRBV7-9 to TRBJ1-2, with unresolved D. CDR1 and CDR2 (germline): SEHNR, FQNEAQ (reference sequence). This CDR3 contains 13 residues. V was pared by 5 bases and J by 8 bases, with 15 bases between.

This clone was recorded only once. The chain joins TRBV7-9 to TRBJ2-5, with TRBD1 identical over 7 bases. After removal of 3 bases from V and 5 bases from J, the junction contained 9 bases not matched to a gene. The CDR3 loop spans 15 amino acids. Looked up from germline, CDR1 is SEHNR and CDR2 is FQNEAQ (reference sequence). Here the CDR3 reads CASSFGHDRVETQYF. As DNA, the CDR3 is TGTGCCAGCAGCTTTGGACACGACAGGGTGGAGACCCAGTACTTC. Variable domain in full (rest from reference TRBV7-9 and TRBJ2-5): DTGVSQNPRHKITKRGQNVTFRCDPISEHNRLYWYRQTLGQGPEFLTYFQNEAQLEKSRLLSDRFSAERPKGSFSTLEIQRTEQGDSAMYLCASSFGHDRVETQYFGPGTRLLVL.

CDR3 region: CSAATGSNQPQHF. The CDR3 nucleotides are TGCAGCGCAGCAACAGGGAGCAATCAGCCCCAGCATTTT. The chain has TRBV29-1 and TRBJ1-5, with D tentatively TRBD1 (6 bases). The CDR3 is made up of 13 amino acids. Germline assignment: CDR1 SQVTM and CDR2 ANQGSEA. V was clipped by 7 bases and J by 1 base, with 11 bases between them.

This chain links TRBV21-1 with TRBJ2-5; the D call TRBD2 from the table was never checked on the DNA. TRBV21-1 is an annotated pseudogene. CDR3 length: 12 amino acids. This chain's CDR3 is CASSKHAETQYF. The CDR3 DNA follows: TGTGCCAGCAGCAAACATGCGGAGACCCAGTACTTC.

The table lists this clone with a count of one. The V and J genes are TRBV29-1 and TRBJ2-2; D tentatively fits TRBD1 or TRBD2 (5 bases each). Germline values: CDR1 SQVTM, CDR2 ANQGSEA. The CDR3 has 13 residues. Deletions cut 7 bases from V and 0 bases from J, with 9 bases between. The CDR3 DNA reads TGCAGCGGGGGGAGAGCGAACACCGGGGAGCTGTTTTTT. It translates to CSGGRANTGELFF.

A few counts support this clone. The J gene is TRBJ1-6, the V gene TRBV27; D is uncertain. CDR1 and CDR2 (germline): MNHEY, SMNVEV (reference sequence). V was pared by 2 bases and J by 6 bases, with 8 bases between. The CDR3 loop spans 14 amino acids. The CDR3, as DNA: TGTGCCAGCAGTTTAGGGCAGTTTAATTCACCCCTCCACTTT. As protein: CASSLGQFNSPLHF.

This chain uses TRBV6-1 with TRBJ1-5; TRBD1 is a possible D gene (5 bases). Trimming cost V 2 bases and J 4 bases, with 15 bases left between them. The CDR3 length is 16 residues. CDR1 and CDR2 from the germline V gene are MNHNS and SASEGT. The chain's CDR3 is CASSELSGQGNQPQHF. The CDR3 nucleotides are TGTGCCAGCAGTGAATTGTCGGGGCAGGGTAATCAGCCCCAGCATTTT.

The V gene is TRBV5-1, the J gene TRBJ1-6; possible D gene TRBD1, 5 bases. Trimming left V 0 bases short and J 10 bases short, with 17 bases between. This CDR3 is built from 16 residues. Germline V gene sequence: CDR1 SGHRS, CDR2 YFSETQ. CDR3 bases: TGCGCCAGCAGCTTGGAAAGATTGGGACCGGGATCACCCCTCCACTTT. Translation gives CASSLERLGPGSPLHF.

The chain has TRBV9 and TRBJ1-6; a weak D match, TRBD1 (6 bases). This CDR3 comprises 14 residues. Trimming removed 0 bases at V and 9 bases at J, with 10 bases between. Germline loops: CDR1 SGDLS, CDR2 YYNGEE. The CDR3 region is CASSVEGGSSPLHF. The DNA of the CDR3 is TGTGCCAGCAGCGTAGAGGGGGGAAGTTCACCCCTCCACTTT.

The rearrangement links TRBV12-5 to TRBJ1-6; no clear D gene. The CDR3 is 14 amino acids. Germline V gives CDR1 LGHNT, CDR2 FRNRAP. Trimming took 0 bases from V and 9 from J, leaving 9 bases between them. CDR3 coding DNA: TGTGCTAGTGGTTTGGTACAGCGGGGTTCACCCCTCCACTTT. Translated: CASGLVQRGSPLHF.

The rearrangement joins TRBV5-1 to TRBJ1-2; no clear D. V was cut by 4 bases and J by 2 bases, with 9 bases left in between. From germline, CDR1 is SGHRS and CDR2 YFSETQ. This CDR3 contains 13 residues. The CDR3 sequence: CASSPIQNYGYTF. In DNA form, the CDR3 reads TGCGCCAGCAGCCCAATACAAAACTATGGCTACACCTTC.

The genes are TRBV2 and TRBJ1-6; maybe TRBD1 (5 bases). Germline V lookup: CDR1 SNHLY, CDR2 FYNNEI. Between the trimmed V and J ends, which lost 6 bases and 6 bases, there was a span of 15 bases. The CDR3 is 15 amino acids. CDR3 amino acids: CASRYELGGNSPLHF. CDR3 nucleotides: TGTGCCAGCAGATACGAGCTGGGGGGTAATTCACCCCTCCACTTT. The full variable domain, its missing parts supplied by reference TRBV2 and TRBJ1-6, is EPEVTQTPSHQVTQMGQEVILRCVPISNHLYFYWYRQILGQKVEFLVSFYNNEISEKSEIFDDQFSVERPDGSNFTLKIRSTKLEDSAMYFCASRYELGGNSPLHFGNGTRLTVT.

Only a few counts were recorded for this clone. The J gene is TRBJ2-5, the V gene TRBV29-1, with D hard to call. The CDR3 runs 12 residues. V was trimmed by 4 bases and J by 4 bases, leaving 10 bases between them. Germline loops: CDR1 SQVTM, CDR2 ANQGSEA. This CDR3 is CSVGDLGETQYF. CDR3 DNA: TGCAGCGTTGGTGATTTAGGAGAGACCCAGTACTTC. Looking up the rest from reference TRBV29-1 and TRBJ2-5 gives the full variable domain: SAVISQKPSRDICQRGTSLTIQCQVDSQVTMMFWYRQQPGQSLTLIATANQGSEATYESGFVIDKFPISRPNLTFSTLTVSNMSPEDSSIYLCSVGDLGETQYFGPGTRLLVL.

This sequence joins TRBV30 and TRBJ1-2; D not resolved. Germline values: CDR1 GTSNPN, CDR2 SVGIG (reference sequence). The V end was cut by 5 bases, the J end by 2 bases, with 12 bases between. The CDR3 contains 13 residues. In nucleotides, the CDR3 is TGTGCCTGGTCCATAACCGGGAACTATGGCTACACCTTC. This encodes CAWSITGNYGYTF.

The gene calls are TRBV7-8 and TRBJ2-5; D is undetermined. Germline V CDR1 and CDR2: SGHVS, FQNEAQ. The CDR3 contains 12 residues. V lost 0 bases to trimming and J lost 5 bases, with 4 bases between them. The CDR3 loop reads CASSLALETQYF. As DNA, the CDR3 is TGTGCCAGCAGCTTAGCGCTGGAGACCCAGTACTTC.

The chain recombines TRBV6-5 with TRBJ1-5, with D perhaps matching TRBD1 (5 bases). Per the germline V gene, CDR1 is MNHEY and CDR2 is SVGAGI. V lost 4 bases and J lost 7, with 11 bases in between. The CDR3 is 13 residues long. CDR3 DNA: TGTGCCAGCAGTTGGAGGGGCGGGCAGCCCCAGCATTTT. Its protein is CASSWRGGQPQHF.

The genes are TRBV5-1 and TRBJ2-1, with D maybe TRBD2 (6 bases). The CDR3 length is 16 residues. Per the germline V gene, CDR1 is SGHRS and CDR2 is YFSETQ. The V and J ends lost 0 bases and 2 bases respectively, with 12 bases between them. The CDR3 nucleotides read TGCGCCAGCAGCTTGGCCGGGGGTTCTGCCTACAATGAGCAGTTCTTC. Translating gives CASSLAGGSAYNEQFF.

The rearrangement links TRBV30 to TRBJ2-1, with D possibly matching TRBD2 (6 bases). Germline V lookup: CDR1 GTSNPN, CDR2 SVGIG (reference sequence). The CDR3 contains 12 residues. V gave up 0 bases and J gave up 15 bases, with 15 bases separating them. The CDR3 DNA reads TGTGCCTGGAGTGTACGCCTCGAGGGAGGGTTCTTC. It encodes CAWSVRLEGGFF.

The CDR3 nucleotides read TGCAGCGTCCTGGACAGGCAACGCACCGCCTCCGAGCAGTACTTC. The encoded protein is CSVLDRQRTASEQYF. The J gene is TRBJ2-7, the V gene TRBV29-1; 7 nucleotides match TRBD1. Per the germline V gene, CDR1 is SQVTM and CDR2 is ANQGSEA. The CDR3 sequence is 15 residues long. The V gene end was trimmed by 6 bases and the J gene end by 6 bases; junction bases not matched to a gene: 17.

V and J are TRBV29-1 and TRBJ1-2, with 8 bases matching TRBD1. The CDR3 consists of 12 residues. The germline V gene encodes CDR1 SQVTM and CDR2 ANQGSEA. The V segment lost 7 bases and the J segment 8 bases; nucleotides outside the gene matches: 9. This CDR3 is CSGLYRGDGYTF. The DNA for the CDR3 is TGCAGCGGGCTCTACAGGGGGGACGGCTACACCTTC. The full variable domain, its missing parts supplied by reference TRBV29-1 and TRBJ1-2, is SAVISQKPSRDICQRGTSLTIQCQVDSQVTMMFWYRQQPGQSLTLIATANQGSEATYESGFVIDKFPISRPNLTFSTLTVSNMSPEDSSIYLCSGLYRGDGYTFGSGTRLTVV.

This clone showed up just a few times. The chain is built from TRBV23-1 and TRBJ1-2, with unresolved D. TRBV23-1 is given ORF status, its function remaining uncertain. The ends were cut back, 4 bases at V and 4 bases at J, with 16 bases in the middle. The CDR3 has 15 residues. CDR3 DNA sequence: TGCGCCAGCAGTCGGCCGCCGCCTCATTCCTATGGCTACACCTTC. Protein product: CASSRPPPHSYGYTF.

There are a few counts of this clone. The chain couples TRBV9 to TRBJ1-1, with D maybe TRBD1 (5 bases). The CDR3 totals 13 residues. V was clipped by 5 bases and J by 3 bases, with 11 bases between them. Germline V gene data show CDR1 as SGDLS and CDR2 as YYNGEE. The DNA for the CDR3 is TGTGCCAGCAGAGCAGGGCGGGACACTGAAGCTTTCTTT. This encodes CASRAGRDTEAFF.

This clone was recorded once. The chain recombines TRBV7-6 with TRBJ1-2; a weak D match, TRBD1 (5 bases). Germline V CDR1 and CDR2: SGHVS, FNYEAQ. The CDR3 extends over 19 amino acids. Trimming took off 5 bases at V and 0 bases at J, with 25 bases between the two ends. The CDR3 region has the DNA TGTGCCAGCAGCCGGGGGTCCTGCGGGGTAATCGGGCCTAACTATGGCTACACCTTC. It translates to CASSRGSCGVIGPNYGYTF.

This chain uses TRBV19 with TRBJ2-7; TRBD1 matches 9 bases. CDR1 and CDR2 from the germline V gene are LNHDA and SQIVND (reference sequence). This CDR3 has 14 residues. V trimming: 5 bases; J trimming: 4 bases; junction bases outside the gene matches: 6. As DNA, the CDR3 is TGTGCCAGTAGTGCCCGGGACAGGGTATACGAGCAGTACTTC. This gives the protein CASSARDRVYEQYF. Full variable domain (remainder filled in from reference TRBV19 and TRBJ2-7): DGGITQSPKYLFRKEGQNVTLSCEQNLNHDAMYWYRQDPGQGLRLIYYSQIVNDFQKGDIAEGYSVSREKKESFPLTVTSAQKNPTAFYLCASSARDRVYEQYFGPGTRLTVT.

The V and J genes are TRBV4-1 and TRBJ2-4; tentatively, D is TRBD2 (6 bases). The V gene lost 3 bases and the J gene lost 1 base, with 10 bases spanning the gap. This CDR3 is built from 15 residues. Germline loops: CDR1 MGHRA, CDR2 YSYEKL. The CDR3: CASSQGSGAKNIQYF. In nucleotides, the CDR3 is TGCGCCAGCAGCCAGGGTAGCGGCGCCAAAAACATTCAGTACTTC.

The genes are TRBV30 and TRBJ2-7; no firm D call. V was shortened by 8 bases and J by 7 bases, with 12 bases between the two germline ends. The CDR3 is made up of 10 amino acids. CDR1 and CDR2 (germline): GTSNPN, SVGIG (reference sequence). Here the CDR3 DNA reads TGTGCCCCAAAATCTCTAGAGCAGTACTTC. Its translation: CAPKSLEQYF. Variable domain in full (rest from reference TRBV30 and TRBJ2-7): SQTIHQWPATLVQPVGSPLSLECTVEGTSNPNLYWYRQAAGRGLQLLFYSVGIGQISSEVPQNLSASRPQDRQFILSSKKLLLSDSGFYLCAPKSLEQYFGPGTRLTVT.

The rearrangement links TRBV6-5 to TRBJ1-1; no clear D. CDR1 MNHEY and CDR2 SVGAGI come from the germline V gene. CDR3 length equals 14 residues. Deletions cut 5 bases from V and 5 bases from J, with 15 bases between. CDR3 nucleotide sequence: TGTGCCAGCAGTCGCGACACTTCGAGGACTGAAGCTTTCTTT. This encodes CASSRDTSRTEAFF.